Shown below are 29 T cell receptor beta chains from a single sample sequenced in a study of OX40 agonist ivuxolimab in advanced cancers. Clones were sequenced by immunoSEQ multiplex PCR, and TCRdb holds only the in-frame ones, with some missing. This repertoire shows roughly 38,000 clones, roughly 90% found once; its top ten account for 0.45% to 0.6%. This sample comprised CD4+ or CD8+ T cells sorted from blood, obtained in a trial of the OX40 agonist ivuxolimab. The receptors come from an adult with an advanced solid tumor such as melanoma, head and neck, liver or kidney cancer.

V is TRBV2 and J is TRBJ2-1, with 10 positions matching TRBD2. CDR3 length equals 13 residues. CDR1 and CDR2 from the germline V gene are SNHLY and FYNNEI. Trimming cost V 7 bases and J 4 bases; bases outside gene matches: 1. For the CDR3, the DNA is TGTGCCAGCATTAGCGGGGGGTACAATGAGCAGTTCTTC. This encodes CASISGGYNEQFF.

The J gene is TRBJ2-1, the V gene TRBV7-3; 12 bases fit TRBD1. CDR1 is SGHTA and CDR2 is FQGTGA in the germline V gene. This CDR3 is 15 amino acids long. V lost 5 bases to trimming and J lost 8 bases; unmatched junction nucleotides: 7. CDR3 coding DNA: TGTGCCAGCAGCCGCCAGGGGACAGGGGGCTATGAGCAGTTCTTC. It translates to CASSRQGTGGYEQFF.

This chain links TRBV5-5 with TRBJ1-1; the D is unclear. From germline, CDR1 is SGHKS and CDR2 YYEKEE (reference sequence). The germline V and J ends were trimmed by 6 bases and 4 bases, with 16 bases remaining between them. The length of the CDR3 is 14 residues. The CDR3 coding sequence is TGTGCCAGCACCCTCCTGGCGCGGGGCACTGAAGCTTTCTTT. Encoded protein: CASTLLARGTEAFF.

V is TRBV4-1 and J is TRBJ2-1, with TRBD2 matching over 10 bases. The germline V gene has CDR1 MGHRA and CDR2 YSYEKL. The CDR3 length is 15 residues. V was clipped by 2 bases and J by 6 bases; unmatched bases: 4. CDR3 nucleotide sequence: TGCGCCAGCAGCCAATTCAGCGGGGGGGCCAATGAGCAGTTCTTC. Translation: CASSQFSGGANEQFF.

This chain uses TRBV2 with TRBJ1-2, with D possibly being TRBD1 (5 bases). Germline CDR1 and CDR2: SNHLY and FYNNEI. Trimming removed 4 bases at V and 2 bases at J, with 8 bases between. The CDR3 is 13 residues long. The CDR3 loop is CASSGQINYGYTF. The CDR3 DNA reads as TGTGCCAGCAGTGGACAGATCAACTATGGCTACACCTTC.

CDR3 sequence: CASSPDLTTDTQYF. In DNA form, the CDR3 reads TGTGCCAGCTCACCCGATCTTACCACAGATACGCAGTATTTT. The chain recombines TRBV18 with TRBJ2-3; D remains unclear. The germline V and J ends were trimmed by 3 bases and 2 bases, with 9 bases remaining between them. CDR1 and CDR2 from the germline V gene are KGHSH and LQKENI. This CDR3 spans 14 amino acids.

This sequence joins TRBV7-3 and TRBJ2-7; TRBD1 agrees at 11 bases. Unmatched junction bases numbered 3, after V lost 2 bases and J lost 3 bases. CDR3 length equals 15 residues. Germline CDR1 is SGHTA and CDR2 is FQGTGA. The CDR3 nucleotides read TGTGCCAGCAGCTTAGGGGACAGGGGGATCTACGAGCAGTACTTC. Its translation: CASSLGDRGIYEQYF.

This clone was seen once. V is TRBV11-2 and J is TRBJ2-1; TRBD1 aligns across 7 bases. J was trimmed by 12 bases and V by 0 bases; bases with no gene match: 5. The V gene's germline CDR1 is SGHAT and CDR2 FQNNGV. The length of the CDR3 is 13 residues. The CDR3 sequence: CASSLERYRGQFF. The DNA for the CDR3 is TGTGCCAGCAGCTTAGAGAGATACAGGGGGCAGTTCTTC.

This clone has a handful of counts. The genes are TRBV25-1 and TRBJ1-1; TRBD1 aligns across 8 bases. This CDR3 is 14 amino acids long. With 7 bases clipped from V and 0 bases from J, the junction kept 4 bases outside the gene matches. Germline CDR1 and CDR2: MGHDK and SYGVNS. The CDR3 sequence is CASKDRELNTEAFF. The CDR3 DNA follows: TGTGCCAGCAAGGACAGGGAGTTGAACACTGAAGCTTTCTTT.

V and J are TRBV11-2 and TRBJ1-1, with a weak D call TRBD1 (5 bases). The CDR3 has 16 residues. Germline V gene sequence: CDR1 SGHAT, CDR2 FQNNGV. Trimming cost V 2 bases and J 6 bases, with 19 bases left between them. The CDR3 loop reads CASSLTWDFRGPEAFF. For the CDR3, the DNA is TGTGCCAGCAGCTTAACCTGGGACTTTAGGGGTCCTGAAGCTTTCTTT.

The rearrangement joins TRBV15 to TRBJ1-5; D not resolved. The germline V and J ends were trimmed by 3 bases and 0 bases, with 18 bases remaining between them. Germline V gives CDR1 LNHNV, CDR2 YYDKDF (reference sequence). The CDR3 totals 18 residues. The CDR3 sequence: CATSSSPPQQYSNQPQHF. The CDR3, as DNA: TGTGCCACCAGCAGCTCCCCCCCACAGCAGTATAGCAATCAGCCCCAGCATTTT. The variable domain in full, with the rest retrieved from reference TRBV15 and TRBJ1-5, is DAMVIQNPRYQVTQFGKPVTLSCSQTLNHNVMYWYQQKSSQAPKLLFHYYDKDFNNEADTPDNFQSRRPNTSFCFLDIRSPGLGDTAMYLCATSSSPPQQYSNQPQHFGDGTRLSIL.

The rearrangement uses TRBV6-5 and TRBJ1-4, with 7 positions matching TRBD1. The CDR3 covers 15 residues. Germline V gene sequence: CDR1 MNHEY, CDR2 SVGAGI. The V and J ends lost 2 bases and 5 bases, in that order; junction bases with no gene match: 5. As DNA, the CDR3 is TGTGCCAGCAGTTACCTGGGACAGTTAAATGAAAAACTGTTTTTT. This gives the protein CASSYLGQLNEKLFF.

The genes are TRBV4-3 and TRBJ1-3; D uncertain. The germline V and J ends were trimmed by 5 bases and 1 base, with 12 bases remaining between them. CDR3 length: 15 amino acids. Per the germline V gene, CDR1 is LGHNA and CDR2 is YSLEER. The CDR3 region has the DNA TGCGCCAGCAGCTCCGTGTTGGGTTCTGGAAACACCATATATTTT. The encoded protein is CASSSVLGSGNTIYF.

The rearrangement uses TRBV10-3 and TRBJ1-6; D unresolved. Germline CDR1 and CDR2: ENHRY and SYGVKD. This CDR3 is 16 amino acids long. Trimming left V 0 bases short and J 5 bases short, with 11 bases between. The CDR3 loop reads CAISESWTADNSPLHF. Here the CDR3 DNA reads TGTGCCATCAGTGAGTCGTGGACCGCGGATAATTCACCCCTCCACTTT.

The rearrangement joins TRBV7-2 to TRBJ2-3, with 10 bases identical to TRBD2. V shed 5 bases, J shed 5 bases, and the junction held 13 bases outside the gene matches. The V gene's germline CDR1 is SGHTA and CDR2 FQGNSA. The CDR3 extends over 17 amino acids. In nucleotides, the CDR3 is TGTGCCAGCAGCCGCAACCCAGCGGGGGGGCCGGGAGATACGCAGTATTTT. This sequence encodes CASSRNPAGGPGDTQYF. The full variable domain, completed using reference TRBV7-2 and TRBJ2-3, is GAGVSQSPSNKVTEKGKDVELRCDPISGHTALYWYRQSLGQGLEFLIYFQGNSAPDKSGLPSDRFSAERTGGSVSTLTIQRTQQEDSAVYLCASSRNPAGGPGDTQYFGPGTRLTVL.

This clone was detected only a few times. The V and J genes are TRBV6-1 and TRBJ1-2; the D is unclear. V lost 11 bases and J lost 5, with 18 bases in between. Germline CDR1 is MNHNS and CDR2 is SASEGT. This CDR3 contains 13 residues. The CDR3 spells CASPGRSFYGYTF. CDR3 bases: TGTGCCTCCCCAGGACGCAGCTTTTATGGCTACACCTTC.

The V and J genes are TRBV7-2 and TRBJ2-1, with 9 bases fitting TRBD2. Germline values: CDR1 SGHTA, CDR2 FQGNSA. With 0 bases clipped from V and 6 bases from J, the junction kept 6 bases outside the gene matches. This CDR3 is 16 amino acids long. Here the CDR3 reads CASSLAGAGGRNEQFF. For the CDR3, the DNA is TGTGCCAGCAGCTTAGCAGGGGCGGGGGGGCGCAATGAGCAGTTCTTC.

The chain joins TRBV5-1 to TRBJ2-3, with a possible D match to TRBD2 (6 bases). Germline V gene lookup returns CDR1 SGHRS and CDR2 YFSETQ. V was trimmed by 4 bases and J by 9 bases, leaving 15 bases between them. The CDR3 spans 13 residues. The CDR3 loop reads CASSGGTSDTQYF. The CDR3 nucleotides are TGCGCCAGCAGCGGCGGGACTTCCGACACGCAGTATTTT. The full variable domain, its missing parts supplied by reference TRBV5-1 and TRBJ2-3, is KAGVTQTPRYLIKTRGQQVTLSCSPISGHRSVSWYQQTPGQGLQFLFEYFSETQRNKGNFPGRFSGRQFSNSRSEMNVSTLELGDSALYLCASSGGTSDTQYFGPGTRLTVL.

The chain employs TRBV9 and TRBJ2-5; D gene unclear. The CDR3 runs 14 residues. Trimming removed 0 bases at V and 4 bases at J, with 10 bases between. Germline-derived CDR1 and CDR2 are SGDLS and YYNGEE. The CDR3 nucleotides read TGTGCCAGCAGCGTAGCGGTGGGCGGAGAGACCCAGTACTTC. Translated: CASSVAVGGETQYF.

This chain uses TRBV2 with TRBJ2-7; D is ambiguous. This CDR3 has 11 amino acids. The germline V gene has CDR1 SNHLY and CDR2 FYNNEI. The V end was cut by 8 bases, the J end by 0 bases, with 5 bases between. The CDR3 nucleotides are TGTGCCAGCCAGTACTCCTACGAGCAGTACTTC. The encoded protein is CASQYSYEQYF. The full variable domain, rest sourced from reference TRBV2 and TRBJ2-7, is EPEVTQTPSHQVTQMGQEVILRCVPISNHLYFYWYRQILGQKVEFLVSFYNNEISEKSEIFDDQFSVERPDGSNFTLKIRSTKLEDSAMYFCASQYSYEQYFGPGTRLTVT.

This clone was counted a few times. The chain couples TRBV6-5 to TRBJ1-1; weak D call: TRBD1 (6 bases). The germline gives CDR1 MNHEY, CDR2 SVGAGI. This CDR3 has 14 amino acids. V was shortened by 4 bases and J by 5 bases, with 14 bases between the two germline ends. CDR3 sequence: CASSSYFQGTEAFF. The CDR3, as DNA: TGTGCCAGCAGTTCCTACTTCCAGGGGACTGAAGCTTTCTTT.

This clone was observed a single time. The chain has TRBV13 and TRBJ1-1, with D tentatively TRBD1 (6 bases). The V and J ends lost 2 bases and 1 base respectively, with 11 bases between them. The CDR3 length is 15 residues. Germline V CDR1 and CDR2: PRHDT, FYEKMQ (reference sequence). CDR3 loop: CASSLQGSGNTEAFF. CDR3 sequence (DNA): TGTGCCAGCAGCTTACAGGGGTCAGGGAACACTGAAGCTTTCTTT.

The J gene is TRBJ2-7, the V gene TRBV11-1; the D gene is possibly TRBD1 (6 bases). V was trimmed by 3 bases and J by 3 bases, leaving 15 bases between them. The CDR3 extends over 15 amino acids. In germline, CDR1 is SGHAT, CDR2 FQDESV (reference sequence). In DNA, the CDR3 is TGTGCCAGCAGCTTCTTACAGGGTATGGGCTACGAGCAGTACTTC. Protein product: CASSFLQGMGYEQYF.

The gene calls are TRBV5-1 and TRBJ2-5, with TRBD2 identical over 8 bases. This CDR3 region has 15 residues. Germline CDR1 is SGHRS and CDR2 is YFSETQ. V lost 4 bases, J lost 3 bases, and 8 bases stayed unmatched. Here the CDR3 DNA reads TGCGCCAGCAGCCCACAACTAGCGGCGGAAGAGACCCAGTACTTC. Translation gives CASSPQLAAEETQYF.

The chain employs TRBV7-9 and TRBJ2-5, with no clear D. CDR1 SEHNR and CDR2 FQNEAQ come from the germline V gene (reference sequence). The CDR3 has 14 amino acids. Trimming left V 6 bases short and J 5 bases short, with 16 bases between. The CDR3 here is CASSHDPKRETQYF. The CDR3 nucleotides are TGTGCCAGCAGTCATGACCCTAAAAGGGAGACCCAGTACTTC.

CDR3: CASSQRDRGSPLHF. The CDR3 DNA sequence: TGCGCCAGCAGCCAGAGGGACAGGGGTTCACCCCTCCACTTT. This rearrangement joins TRBV4-1 to TRBJ1-6, with TRBD1 identical over 10 bases. This CDR3 region has 14 residues. CDR1 and CDR2 (germline): MGHRA, YSYEKL. Trimming removed 3 bases from V and 9 bases from J; junction bases left unmatched: 2.

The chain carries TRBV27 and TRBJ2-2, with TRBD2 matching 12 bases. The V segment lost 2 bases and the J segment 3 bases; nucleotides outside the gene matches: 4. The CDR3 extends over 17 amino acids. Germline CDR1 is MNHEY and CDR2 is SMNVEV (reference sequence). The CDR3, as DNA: TGTGCCAGCAGTTTACCTAGCGGGGGGGCCTACACCGGGGAGCTGTTTTTT. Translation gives CASSLPSGGAYTGELFF.

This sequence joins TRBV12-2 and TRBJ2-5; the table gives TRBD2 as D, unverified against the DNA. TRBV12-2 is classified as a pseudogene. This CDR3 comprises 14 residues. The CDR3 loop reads CASRVLVGQETQYF. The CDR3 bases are TGTGCAAGTCGCGTACTAGTCGGCCAAGAGACCCAGTACTTC.

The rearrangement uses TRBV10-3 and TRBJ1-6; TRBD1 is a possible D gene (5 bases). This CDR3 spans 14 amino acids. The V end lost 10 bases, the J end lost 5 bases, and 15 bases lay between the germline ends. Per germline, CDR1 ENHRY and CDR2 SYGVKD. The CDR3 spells CATQAGTDNSPLHF. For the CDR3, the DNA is TGTGCCACCCAAGCCGGGACGGATAATTCACCCCTCCACTTT.